These T cell receptor beta chains were read from a single sample in a study of OX40 agonist ivuxolimab in advanced cancers. Only in-frame clones appear in the TCRdb table, and some are missing; sequencing was by immunoSEQ multiplex PCR. The table records about 60,000 clones, 80% to 90% of them present only once. This material consisted of CD4+ or CD8+ T cells sorted from blood, taken in a trial of the OX40 agonist ivuxolimab. The source of these receptors is an adult with an advanced solid tumor such as melanoma, head and neck, liver or kidney cancer. Each CDR3 is given with its conserved first and last residue. The order of the fields is V gene, D gene, clone size, J gene, CDR3 protein, CDR3 DNA. A D gene is named only where the DNA matches it firmly. Size is stated for part of the rows, as once, few or many counts, or as a class when the clone is expanded.

TRBV11-1	TRBD2	NA	TRBJ2-3	CASSSSLAGGTDTQYF	TGTGCCAGCAGCTCCTCATTAGCGGGGGGCACAGATACGCAGTATTTT
TRBV2	TRBD2	NA	TRBJ2-1	CASSEVRLAVGNEQFF	TGTGCCAGCAGTGAAGTGAGACTAGCGGTGGGGAATGAGCAGTTCTTC
TRBV6-6	TRBD1	NA	TRBJ1-2	CASSSVTGTLDGYTF	TGTGCCAGCAGTTCCGTGACAGGGACCTTGGATGGCTACACCTTC
TRBV6-1	NA	once	TRBJ1-5	CASRRAPLWNQPQHF	TGTGCCAGCAGGCGAGCCCCCCTTTGGAATCAGCCCCAGCATTTT
TRBV19	NA	NA	TRBJ1-1	CASSIGRLNTEAFF	TGTGCCAGTAGTATAGGGCGCCTGAACACTGAAGCTTTCTTT
TRBV7-6	TRBD2	few	TRBJ2-5	CASSSLAERQETQYF	TGTGCCAGCAGCAGTCTAGCGGAGCGCCAAGAGACCCAGTACTTC
TRBV5-5	TRBD1	NA	TRBJ1-5	CASSLDYGQGQPQHF	TGTGCCAGCAGCTTGGACTACGGACAGGGCCAGCCCCAGCATTTT
TRBV29-1	TRBD1	NA	TRBJ1-1	CSVDSQGAPFF	TGCAGCGTAGACTCTCAGGGGGCCCCTTTCTTT
TRBV11-2	TRBD1	NA	TRBJ2-2	CASSFGQGPNTGELFF	TGTGCCAGCAGTTTCGGACAGGGCCCGAACACCGGGGAGCTGTTTTTT
TRBV6-5	TRBD1	NA	TRBJ2-7	CASSYAGDSYEQYF	TGTGCCAGCAGTTACGCCGGGGACAGCTACGAGCAGTACTTC
TRBV4-2	TRBD1	NA	TRBJ2-2	CASSHAGTGQSGELFF	TGTGCCAGCAGCCATGCCGGGACAGGGCAATCCGGGGAGCTGTTTTTT
TRBV10-3	NA	few	TRBJ2-1	CAIRAGVTYNEQFF	TGTGCCATCAGAGCTGGGGTCACCTACAATGAGCAGTTCTTC
TRBV4-2	NA	NA	TRBJ2-1	CASSQGDAPTSGSEQFF	TGTGCCAGCAGCCAAGGAGATGCCCCCACCTCGGGCAGTGAGCAGTTCTTC
TRBV27	TRBD2	few	TRBJ2-7	CASSLSGRAYEQYF	TGTGCCAGCAGTTTAAGCGGGAGGGCCTACGAGCAGTACTTC
TRBV2	NA	NA	TRBJ1-6	CASSEWGTVARDNSPLHF	TGTGCCAGCAGTGAATGGGGTACAGTGGCGAGAGATAATTCACCCCTCCACTTT
TRBV30	TRBD2	once	TRBJ2-3	CAWSLGSGKADTQYF	TGTGCCTGGAGTTTGGGTAGCGGGAAAGCAGATACGCAGTATTTT
TRBV10-3	NA	NA	TRBJ1-3	CAISGGLGGNTIYF	TGTGCCATCAGTGGAGGACTGGGCGGAAACACCATATATTTT
TRBV10-1	TRBD1	NA	TRBJ1-1	CASSPRRQGGNTEAFF	TGCGCCAGCAGTCCCCGCCGGCAGGGGGGGAACACTGAAGCTTTCTTT
TRBV7-9	NA	NA	TRBJ1-2	CASSLSRGPGYGYTF	TGTGCCAGCAGCTTATCTAGGGGCCCGGGCTATGGCTACACCTTC
TRBV2	NA	NA	TRBJ2-5	CASSDRAEETQYF	TGTGCCAGCAGTGACAGGGCAGAAGAGACCCAGTACTTC
TRBV2	NA	NA	TRBJ1-1	CASSEQGGGSTEAFF	TGTGCCAGCAGTGAACAGGGAGGGGGATCAACTGAAGCTTTCTTT
TRBV5-1	NA	NA	TRBJ2-3	CASSLMSRTSTDTQYF	TGCGCCAGCAGCTTGATGTCCCGTACTAGCACAGATACGCAGTATTTT
TRBV6-5	NA	NA	TRBJ1-1	CASNREGPNTEAFF	TGTGCCAGCAACCGGGAGGGGCCGAACACTGAAGCTTTCTTT
TRBV7-8	NA	few	TRBJ2-1	CASSFSEGNEQFF	TGTGCCAGCAGCTTCTCCGAAGGGAATGAGCAGTTCTTC
TRBV19	TRBD1	NA	TRBJ2-5	CASRQGALQETQYF	TGTGCCAGTAGACAGGGGGCTCTACAAGAGACCCAGTACTTC
TRBV7-8	TRBD1	NA	TRBJ2-6	CASSWETGSSGANVLTF	TGTGCCAGCAGCTGGGAGACAGGGAGCTCTGGGGCCAACGTCCTGACTTTC